This T cell receptor (beta chain) came from a study of T cell repertoires in cytomegalovirus infection. Study-wide background: HLA-C-restricted CMV epitopes, recently identified, and well-studied HLA-B-restricted ones were used by the study. Carrying CMV and the relevant HLA type showed in public TCR beta signatures. Study results and limitations: The ex vivo response was dominated by HLA-C-restricted CMV-specific TCR beta clonotypes. The cumulative frequency of public TCR beta families distinguished individuals who carried CMV together with the relevant HLA.

CDR3 length: 15 amino acids. J was trimmed by 1 base and V by 6 bases; bases with no gene match: 5. This clonotype has a handful of counts. Its target is not known. TCRdb called the reads again in MiXCR, with one record for every CDR3 protein. The data show about 830,000 distinct CDR3 sequences, less than 35% seen once. The chain couples TRBV12-3 or TRBV12-4 to TRBJ2-3; TRBD2 agrees at 9 bases. The sequence came from a human donor in good health (CMV status not recorded). Some clones in this sample may be carry-over from other donors' samples. The sample in question was cultured CD8+ T cells from PBMCs, obtained from culture after CMV antigen stimulation. For the CDR3, the DNA is TGTGCCAGCAGACCTAGACTAGCGGGCACAGATACGCAGTATTTT. It translates to CASRPRLAGTDTQYF.